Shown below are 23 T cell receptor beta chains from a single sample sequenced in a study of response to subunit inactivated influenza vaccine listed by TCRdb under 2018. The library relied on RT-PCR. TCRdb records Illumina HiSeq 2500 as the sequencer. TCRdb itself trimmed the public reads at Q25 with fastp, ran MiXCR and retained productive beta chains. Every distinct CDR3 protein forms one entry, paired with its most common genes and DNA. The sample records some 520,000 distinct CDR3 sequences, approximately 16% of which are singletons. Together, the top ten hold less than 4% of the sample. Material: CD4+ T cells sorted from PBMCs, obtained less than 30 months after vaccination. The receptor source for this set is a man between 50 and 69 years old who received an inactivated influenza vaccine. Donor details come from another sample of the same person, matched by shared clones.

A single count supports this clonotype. The CDR3 reads CATSGDSYSNQPQHF. CDR3 coding DNA: TGTGCCACCAGCGGTGACAGTTATAGCAATCAGCCCCAGCATTTT. The V call is TRBV15, the J call TRBJ1-5, with TRBD1 as a possible D gene (5 bases). This CDR3 contains 15 residues. The ends were cut back, 5 bases at V and 0 bases at J, with 11 bases in the middle. Germline CDR1 is LNHNV and CDR2 is YYDKDF (reference sequence).

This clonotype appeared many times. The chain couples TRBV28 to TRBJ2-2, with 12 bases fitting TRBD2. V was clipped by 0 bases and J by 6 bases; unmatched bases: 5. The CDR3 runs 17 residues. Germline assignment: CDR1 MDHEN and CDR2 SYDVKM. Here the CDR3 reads CASSLWSLAGGPGELFF. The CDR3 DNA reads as TGTGCCAGCAGTTTATGGTCCCTAGCGGGGGGGCCCGGGGAGCTGTTTTTT.

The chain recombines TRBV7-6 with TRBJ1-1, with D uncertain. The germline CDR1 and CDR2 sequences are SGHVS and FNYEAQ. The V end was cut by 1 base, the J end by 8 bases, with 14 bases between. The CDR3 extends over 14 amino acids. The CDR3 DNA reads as TGTGCCAGCAGCTTAGAGGCCGGCTCAGTGGAAGCTTTCTTT. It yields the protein CASSLEAGSVEAFF.

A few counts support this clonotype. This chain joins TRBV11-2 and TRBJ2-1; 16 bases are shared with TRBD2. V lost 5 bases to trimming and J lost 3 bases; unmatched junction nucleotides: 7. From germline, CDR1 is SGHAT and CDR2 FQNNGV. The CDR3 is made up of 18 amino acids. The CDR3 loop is CASSTPGTSGRVYNEQFF. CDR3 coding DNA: TGTGCCAGCAGCACGCCCGGGACTAGCGGGAGGGTCTACAATGAGCAGTTCTTC. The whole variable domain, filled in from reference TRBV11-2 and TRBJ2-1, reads EAGVAQSPRYKIIEKRQSVAFWCNPISGHATLYWYQQILGQGPKLLIQFQNNGVVDDSQLPKDRFSAERLKGVDSTLKIQPAKLEDSAVYLCASSTPGTSGRVYNEQFFGPGTRLTVL.

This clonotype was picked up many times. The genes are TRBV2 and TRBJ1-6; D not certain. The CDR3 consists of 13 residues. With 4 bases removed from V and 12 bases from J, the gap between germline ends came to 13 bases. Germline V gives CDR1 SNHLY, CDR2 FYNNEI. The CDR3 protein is CASSGSGDEPLHF. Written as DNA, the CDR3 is TGTGCCAGCAGTGGGTCCGGAGACGAACCCCTCCACTTT.

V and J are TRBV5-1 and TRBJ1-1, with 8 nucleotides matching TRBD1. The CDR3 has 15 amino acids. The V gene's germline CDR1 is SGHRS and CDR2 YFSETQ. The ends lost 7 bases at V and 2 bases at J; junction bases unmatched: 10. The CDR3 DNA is TGCGCCAGCCTTCCGTTAGGACAGGGAAACACTGAAGCTTTCTTT. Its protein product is CASLPLGQGNTEAFF.

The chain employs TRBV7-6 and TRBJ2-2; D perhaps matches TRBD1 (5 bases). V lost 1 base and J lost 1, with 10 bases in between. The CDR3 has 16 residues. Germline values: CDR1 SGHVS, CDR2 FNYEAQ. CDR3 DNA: TGTGCCAGCAGCTTAGTTTGGCAGGGGAACACCGGGGAGCTGTTTTTT. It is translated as CASSLVWQGNTGELFF. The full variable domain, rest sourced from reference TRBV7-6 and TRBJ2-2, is GAGVSQSPRYKVTKRGQDVALRCDPISGHVSLYWYRQALGQGPEFLTYFNYEAQQDKSGLPNDRFSAERPEGSISTLTIQRTEQRDSAMYRCASSLVWQGNTGELFFGEGSRLTVL.

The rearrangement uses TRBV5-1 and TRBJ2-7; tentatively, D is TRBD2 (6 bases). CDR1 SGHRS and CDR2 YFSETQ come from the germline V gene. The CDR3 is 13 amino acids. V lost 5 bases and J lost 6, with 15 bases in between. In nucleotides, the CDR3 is TGCGCCAGCAGGCCGGGAGCTACGGGCGAGCAGTACTTC. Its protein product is CASRPGATGEQYF.

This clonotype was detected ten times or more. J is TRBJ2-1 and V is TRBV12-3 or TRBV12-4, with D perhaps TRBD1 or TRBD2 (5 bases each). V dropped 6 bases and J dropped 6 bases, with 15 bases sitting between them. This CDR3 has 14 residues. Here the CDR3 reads CASRSGRVVNEQFF. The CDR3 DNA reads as TGTGCCAGCAGGTCGGGACGGGTGGTCAATGAGCAGTTCTTC.

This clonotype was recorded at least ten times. The CDR3 sequence is CASSLSNDYGYTF. For the CDR3, the DNA is TGTGCCAGCAGCTTATCGAATGACTATGGCTACACCTTC. The chain carries TRBV5-5 and TRBJ1-2; D is undetermined. This CDR3 has 13 amino acids. The V gene's germline CDR1 is SGHKS and CDR2 YYEKEE (reference sequence). Between the trimmed V and J ends, which lost 2 bases and 3 bases, there was a span of 8 bases.

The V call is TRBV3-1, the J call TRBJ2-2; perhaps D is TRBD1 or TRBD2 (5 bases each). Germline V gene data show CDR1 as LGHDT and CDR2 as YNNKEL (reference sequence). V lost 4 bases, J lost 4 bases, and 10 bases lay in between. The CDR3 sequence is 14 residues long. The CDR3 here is CASSLGAFTGELFF. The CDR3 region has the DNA TGTGCCAGCAGCCTCGGGGCCTTCACCGGGGAGCTGTTTTTT.

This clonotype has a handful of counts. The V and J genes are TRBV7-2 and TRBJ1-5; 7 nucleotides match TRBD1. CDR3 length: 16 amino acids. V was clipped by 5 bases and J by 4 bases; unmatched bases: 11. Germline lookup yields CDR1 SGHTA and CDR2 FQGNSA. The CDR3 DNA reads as TGTGCCAGCAGCCGACAGGGCCTTCCTGCTAATCAGCCCCAGCATTTT. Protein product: CASSRQGLPANQPQHF.

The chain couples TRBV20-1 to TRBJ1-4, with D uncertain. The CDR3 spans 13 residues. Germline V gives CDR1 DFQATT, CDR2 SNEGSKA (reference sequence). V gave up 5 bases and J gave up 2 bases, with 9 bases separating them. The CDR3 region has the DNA TGCAGTGCTGCAGGAAAGACTAATGAAAAACTGTTTTTT. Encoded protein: CSAAGKTNEKLFF.

Here the CDR3 DNA reads TGTGCCAGCCGAAACGGACAGGGGGCGAACACTGAAGCTTTCTTT. It codes for CASRNGQGANTEAFF. The chain has TRBV12-3 or TRBV12-4 and TRBJ1-1; 11 bases agree with TRBD1. The CDR3 is made up of 15 amino acids. Trimming at V came to 8 bases and at J to 1 base, leaving 6 bases not matched to a gene.

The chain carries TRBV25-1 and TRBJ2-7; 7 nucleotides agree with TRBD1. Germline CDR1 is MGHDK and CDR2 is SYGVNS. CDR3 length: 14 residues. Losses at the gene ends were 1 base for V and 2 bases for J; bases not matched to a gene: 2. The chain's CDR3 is CASSESGGPYEQYF. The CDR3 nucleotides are TGTGCCAGCAGTGAATCAGGGGGTCCCTACGAGCAGTACTTC.

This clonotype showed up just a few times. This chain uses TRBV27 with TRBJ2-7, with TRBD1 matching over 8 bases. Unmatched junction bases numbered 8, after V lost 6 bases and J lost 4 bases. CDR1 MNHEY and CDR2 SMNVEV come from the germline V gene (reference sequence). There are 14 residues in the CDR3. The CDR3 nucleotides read TGTGCCAGCAGAGGAGGACAGGGCGGATACGAGCAGTACTTC. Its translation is CASRGGQGGYEQYF.

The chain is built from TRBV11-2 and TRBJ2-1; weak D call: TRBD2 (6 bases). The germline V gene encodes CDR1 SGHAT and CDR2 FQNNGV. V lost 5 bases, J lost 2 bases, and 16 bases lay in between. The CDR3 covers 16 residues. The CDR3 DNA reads TGTGCCAGCAGCCCCGGGACTTCAGCAACCTACAATGAGCAGTTCTTC. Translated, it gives CASSPGTSATYNEQFF.

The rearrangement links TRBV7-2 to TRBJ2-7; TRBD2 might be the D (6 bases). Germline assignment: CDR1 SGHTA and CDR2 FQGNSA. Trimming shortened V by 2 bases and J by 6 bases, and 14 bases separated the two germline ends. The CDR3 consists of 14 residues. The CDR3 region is CASSLLYAGSEQYF. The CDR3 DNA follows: TGTGCCAGCAGCTTATTGTACGCGGGAAGCGAGCAGTACTTC.

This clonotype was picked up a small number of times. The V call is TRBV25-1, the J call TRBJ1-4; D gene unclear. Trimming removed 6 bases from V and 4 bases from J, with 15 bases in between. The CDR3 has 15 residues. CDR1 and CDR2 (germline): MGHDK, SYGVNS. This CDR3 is CASSSREGVNEKLFF. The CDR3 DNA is TGTGCCAGCAGCTCGAGGGAGGGTGTTAATGAAAAACTGTTTTTT.

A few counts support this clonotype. The CDR3 here is CASSLNRNYEQYF. The CDR3 DNA reads as TGCGCCAGCAGCTTAAACAGAAATTACGAGCAGTACTTC. The rearrangement links TRBV5-1 to TRBJ2-7; D unresolved. This CDR3 region has 13 residues. The V gene's germline CDR1 is SGHRS and CDR2 YFSETQ. Between the trimmed V and J ends, which lost 2 bases and 4 bases, there was a span of 10 bases. The variable domain in full, with the rest retrieved from reference TRBV5-1 and TRBJ2-7, is KAGVTQTPRYLIKTRGQQVTLSCSPISGHRSVSWYQQTPGQGLQFLFEYFSETQRNKGNFPGRFSGRQFSNSRSEMNVSTLELGDSALYLCASSLNRNYEQYFGPGTRLTVT.

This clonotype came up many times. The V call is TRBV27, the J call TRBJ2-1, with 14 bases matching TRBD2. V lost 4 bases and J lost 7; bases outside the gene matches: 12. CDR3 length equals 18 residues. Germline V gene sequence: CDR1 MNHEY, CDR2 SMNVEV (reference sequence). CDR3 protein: CASSSLAGLAGDDNEQFF. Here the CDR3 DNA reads TGTGCCAGCAGTTCCCTAGCGGGACTAGCGGGAGACGATAATGAGCAGTTCTTC.

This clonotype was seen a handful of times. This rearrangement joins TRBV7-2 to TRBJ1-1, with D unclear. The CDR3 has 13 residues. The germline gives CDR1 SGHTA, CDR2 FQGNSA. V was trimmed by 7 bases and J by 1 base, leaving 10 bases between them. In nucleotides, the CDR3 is TGTGCCAGCAAACCAGATCGGAACACTGAAGCTTTCTTT. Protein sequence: CASKPDRNTEAFF.

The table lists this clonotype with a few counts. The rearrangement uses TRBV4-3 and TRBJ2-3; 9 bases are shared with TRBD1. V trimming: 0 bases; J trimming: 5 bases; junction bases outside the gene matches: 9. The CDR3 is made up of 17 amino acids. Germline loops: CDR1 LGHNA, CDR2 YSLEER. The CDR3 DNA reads TGCGCCAGCAGCCAAGATGGGGGACAGGGACGGAGAGATACGCAGTATTTT. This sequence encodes CASSQDGGQGRRDTQYF.